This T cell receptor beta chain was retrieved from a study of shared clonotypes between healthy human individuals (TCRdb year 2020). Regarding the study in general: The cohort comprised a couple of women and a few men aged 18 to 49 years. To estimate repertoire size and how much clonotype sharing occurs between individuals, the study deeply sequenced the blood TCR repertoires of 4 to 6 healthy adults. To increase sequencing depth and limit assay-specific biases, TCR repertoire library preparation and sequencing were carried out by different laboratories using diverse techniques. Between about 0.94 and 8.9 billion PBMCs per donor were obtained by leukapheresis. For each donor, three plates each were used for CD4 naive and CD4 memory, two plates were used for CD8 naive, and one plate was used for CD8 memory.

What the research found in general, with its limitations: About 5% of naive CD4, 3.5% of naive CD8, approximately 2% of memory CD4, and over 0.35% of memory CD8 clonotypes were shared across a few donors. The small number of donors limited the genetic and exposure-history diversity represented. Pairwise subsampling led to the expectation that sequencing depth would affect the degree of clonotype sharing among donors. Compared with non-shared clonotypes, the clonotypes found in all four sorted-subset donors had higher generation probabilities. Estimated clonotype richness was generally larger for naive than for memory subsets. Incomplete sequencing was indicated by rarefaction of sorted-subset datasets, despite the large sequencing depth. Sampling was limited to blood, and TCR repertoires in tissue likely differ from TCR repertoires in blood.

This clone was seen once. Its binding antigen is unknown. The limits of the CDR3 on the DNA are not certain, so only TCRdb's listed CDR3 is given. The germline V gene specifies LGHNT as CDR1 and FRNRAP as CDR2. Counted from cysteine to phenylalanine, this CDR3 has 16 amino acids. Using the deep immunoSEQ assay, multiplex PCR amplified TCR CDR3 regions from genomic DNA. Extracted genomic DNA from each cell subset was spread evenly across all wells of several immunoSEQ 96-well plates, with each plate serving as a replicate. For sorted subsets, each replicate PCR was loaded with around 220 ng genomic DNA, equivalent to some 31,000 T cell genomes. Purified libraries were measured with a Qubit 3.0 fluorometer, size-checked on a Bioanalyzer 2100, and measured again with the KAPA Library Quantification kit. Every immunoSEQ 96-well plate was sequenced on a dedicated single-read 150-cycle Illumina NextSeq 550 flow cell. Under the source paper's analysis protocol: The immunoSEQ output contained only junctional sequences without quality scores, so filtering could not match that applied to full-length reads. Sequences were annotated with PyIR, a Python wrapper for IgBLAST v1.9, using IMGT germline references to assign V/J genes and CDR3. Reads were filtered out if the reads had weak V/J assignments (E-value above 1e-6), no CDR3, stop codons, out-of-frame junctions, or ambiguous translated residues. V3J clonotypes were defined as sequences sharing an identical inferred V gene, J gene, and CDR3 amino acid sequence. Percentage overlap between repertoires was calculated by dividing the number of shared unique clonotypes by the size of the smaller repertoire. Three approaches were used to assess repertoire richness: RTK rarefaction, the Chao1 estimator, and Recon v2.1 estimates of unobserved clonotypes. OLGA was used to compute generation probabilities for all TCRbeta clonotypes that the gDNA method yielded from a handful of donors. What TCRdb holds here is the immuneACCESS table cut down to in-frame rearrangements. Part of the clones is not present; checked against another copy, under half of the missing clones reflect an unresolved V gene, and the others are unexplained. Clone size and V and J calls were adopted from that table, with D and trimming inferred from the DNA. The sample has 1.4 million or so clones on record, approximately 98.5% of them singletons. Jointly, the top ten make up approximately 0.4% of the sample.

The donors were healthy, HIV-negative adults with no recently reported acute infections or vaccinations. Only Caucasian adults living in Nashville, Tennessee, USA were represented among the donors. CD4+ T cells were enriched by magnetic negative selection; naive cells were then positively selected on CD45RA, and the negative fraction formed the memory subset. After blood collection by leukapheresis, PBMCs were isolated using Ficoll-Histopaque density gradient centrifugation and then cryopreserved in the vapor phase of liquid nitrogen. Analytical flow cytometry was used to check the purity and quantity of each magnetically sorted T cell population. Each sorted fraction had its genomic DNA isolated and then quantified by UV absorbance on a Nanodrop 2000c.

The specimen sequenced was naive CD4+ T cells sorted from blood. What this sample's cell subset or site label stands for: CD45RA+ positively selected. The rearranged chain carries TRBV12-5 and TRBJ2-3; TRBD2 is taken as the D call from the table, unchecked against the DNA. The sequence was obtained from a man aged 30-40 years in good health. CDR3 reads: CASGLDKAGGPDTQYF.